This record concerns one TCR beta chain sequence. These data are taken from a study of blood T cell repertoires in COVID-19. Whole-study context: The United States, Italy and Spain were the sources of the acute and convalescent COVID-19 samples. The cDNA or gDNA used as material had been derived from T cells, B-cell-depleted T cells, or PBMCs.

The CDR3 is 13 amino acids. From germline, CDR1 is SGHKS and CDR2 YYEKEE (reference sequence). The trim removed 0 bases at V and 7 bases at J, leaving 2 bases unmatched. Original processing methods: Estimation of nucleated cell counts relied on the amplification of reference gene primers. TCRdb's copy holds only in-frame clones and misses some; the assay was immunoSEQ multiplex PCR. That table is the source of V, J and clone size, and D and trimming were worked out from the DNA. The table lists fewer than 120,000 clones, approximately 70% of them singletons. Specimen: peripheral blood. J is TRBJ2-7 and V is TRBV5-5, with TRBD1 matching over 9 bases. The TCR comes from a woman aged 55-69 years with acute or convalescent COVID-19. CDR3 DNA: TGTGCCAGCAGCTTGGAGGGGACAGGGGAGCAGTACTTC. It encodes CASSLEGTGEQYF. The complete variable domain, with remaining parts taken from reference TRBV5-5 and TRBJ2-7, reads DAGVTQSPTHLIKTRGQQVTLRCSPISGHKSVSWYQQVLGQGPQFIFQYYEKEERGRGNFPDRFSARQFPNYSSELNVNALLLGDSALYLCASSLEGTGEQYFGPGTRLTVT.